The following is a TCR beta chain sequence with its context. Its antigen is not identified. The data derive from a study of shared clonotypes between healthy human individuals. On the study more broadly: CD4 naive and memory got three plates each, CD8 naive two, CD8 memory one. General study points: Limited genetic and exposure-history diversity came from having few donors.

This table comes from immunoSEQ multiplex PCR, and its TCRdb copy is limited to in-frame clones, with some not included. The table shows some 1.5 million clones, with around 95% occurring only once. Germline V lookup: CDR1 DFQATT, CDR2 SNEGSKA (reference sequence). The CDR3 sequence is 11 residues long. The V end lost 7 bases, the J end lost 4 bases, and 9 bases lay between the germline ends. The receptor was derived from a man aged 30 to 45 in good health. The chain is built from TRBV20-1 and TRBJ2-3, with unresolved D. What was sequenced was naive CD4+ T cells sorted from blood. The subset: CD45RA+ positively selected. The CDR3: CSVPWADTQYF. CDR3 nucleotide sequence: TGCAGTGTACCGTGGGCAGATACGCAGTATTTT.